These T cell receptor beta chains were read from a single sample in a study of cytomegalovirus exposure and HLA in healthy donors. Libraries were prepared by immunoSEQ multiplex PCR; TCRdb keeps only in-frame clonotypes and omits some of them. The repertoire has 130,000 or so clones, approximately 82% of them found once; the top ten carry 1.9%. Sequences were obtained from PBMCs. These TCRs come from a woman in her thirties or forties in good health and CMV-seronegative. Each CDR3 is given with its conserved first and last residue.

j_call v_call cdr3_aa
TRBJ2-3 TRBV7-2 CASSSRSRTDTQYF
TRBJ2-7 TRBV6-6 CASSFTPGDEQYF
TRBJ2-5 TRBV6-1 CASSSQGGLQETQYF
TRBJ1-2 TRBV4-1 CASSQGDRTYGYTF
TRBJ1-4 TRBV2 CASRDGASEKLFF
TRBJ1-3 TRBV6-5 CASRRTGDSGNTIYF
TRBJ2-7 TRBV5-4 CASSVGAGGPVVDEQYF
TRBJ1-4 TRBV7-9 CASSLKSGIEKLFF
NA TRBV5-1 CASSPLAVFHSGHEQYF
TRBJ2-1 TRBV4-1 CASRPGLRSNEQFF
TRBJ2-7 TRBV18 CASSPVAGTGGLNPSYEQYF
TRBJ2-2 TRBV5-1 CASSTGTGRNTGELFF
TRBJ1-2 TRBV6-6 CASSYLQGAVGYTF
TRBJ2-7 TRBV28 CASSLAGTIYEQYF
TRBJ2-1 TRBV15 CATSRDGQGYVRFF
TRBJ2-3 TRBV4-3 CASSQDDGRAAAAQYF
TRBJ2-2 TRBV5-6 CASSWGSGSGELFF
TRBJ2-7 TRBV5-1 CASSALERYEQYF
TRBJ2-2 TRBV19 CASSLRVGGDVGELFF
TRBJ1-2 TRBV9 CASSVLSVSNYGYTF
TRBJ2-7 TRBV25-1 CASSPPGQNEQYF
TRBJ1-3 TRBV28 CASSPNSGNTIYF
TRBJ2-7 TRBV7-9 CASSRQGISYEQYF
TRBJ2-1 TRBV7-9 CASSLVLAGGYNEQFF
TRBJ2-3 TRBV19 CASSISGLRGGSTDTQYF
TRBJ2-7 TRBV4-1 CASSPGDGTYEQYF
TRBJ1-4 TRBV5-1 CASSYTGGREKLFF
TRBJ1-4 TRBV5-4 CASSFTTGGGEKLFF
TRBJ2-1 TRBV30 CAWTYLGGVNEQFF
TRBJ1-4 TRBV19 CATSTRGPYEKLFF